This T cell receptor beta chain was identified during a study of cytomegalovirus exposure and HLA in healthy donors (dated by TCRdb to the late 2010s). General notes on the study: According to an earlier analysis of 587 of the donors, 150 million to 200 million T cells yielded 100 million or so unique TCR beta sequences and approximately 300 Gb of sequence data. Roughly 300 gigabases of sequencing data and 80 million or so unique TCR sequences were included in an early release covering under 650 HLA-typed donors. Among the roughly 400 genotyped donors, approximately 77% belonged to the genetic ancestry cluster associated with self-reported Caucasian donors. The aim of the study was to test whether cataloging public T cell receptors could identify signatures of past pathogen exposure. Using immunosequencing, the study profiled T cell repertoires from 550 to 750 subjects and related those repertoires to cytomegalovirus serostatus. Along with the roughly 670-subject first cohort, a separate validation cohort of around 120 different subjects was used. High-throughput TCR immunosequencing, statistical association of individual TCRs with disease status, and machine learning were combined to predict cytomegalovirus infection status. In a later analysis, previously published TCR beta repertoires from 550 to 750 donors were re-analyzed and high-resolution HLA genotyping was added so that TCR occurrence patterns could be studied. Rather than using new phenotypic data, the later analysis identified candidate immune exposures from TCR beta sequences and from how often those sequences occurred across donors. In an earlier analysis of about 590 of the donors, high-throughput TCR beta sequencing was used to judge whether each TCR beta V gene segment behaved as functional or pseudogenic. Alongside the repertoire data, information on donor age, sex, ethnicity and CMV serostatus was compiled. A later genetic analysis used genome-wide SNP genotypes for about 65% of the roughly 700 donors, treating that subset as a discovery cohort. All discovery cohort repertoires had been generated on a single sequencing platform. Class I and class II HLA loci were covered by the typing at four-digit resolution. Typing coverage varied by locus: about 620-630 donors for A, B, C, DRB1 and DQB1; approximately 520 for DQA1; more than 600 for DPA1; around 450 for DPB1. About five DR-DQ haplotypes were treated as single units for association and clustering because of strong linkage in the cohort. On average, roughly 200,000 unique TCR beta nucleotide sequences were sequenced per donor among more than 350 genotyped donors of the cohort, with 15% to 20% of those sequences being non-productive.

About this clone itself: The antigen it recognizes is unknown. Base quality data are lacking; no much larger clone is found one base away.

The cohort was made up of several hundred healthy bone marrow donors. At the time of sampling, every cohort member was nominally healthy, though immune exposures that went unrecorded were likely present. The donor tested CMV seronegative and was one of the 352 seronegative cohort members. Each donor provided a peripheral blood sample, and peripheral blood mononuclear cells were used for TCR beta sequencing. The Qiagen DNeasy Blood Extraction Kit was used to extract genomic DNA from the blood cell samples. The junction carries 13 bases between V and J, which are trimmed by 1 base and 4 bases respectively. Via the germline V gene, CDR1 is SGHAT and CDR2 FQNNGV. Reading from cysteine to phenylalanine, the CDR3 counts 15 amino acids. Of the read, only the CDR3 DNA is kept; its 45 bases are in frame from base 1. Broad study findings and their caveats: Most TCR sequences were seen in very few donors, while some public TCRs were found in many individuals. The authors suggested that the approach could potentially be generalized to other disease states and immunological phenotypes. In a later analysis, about 16,000 TCR beta sequences were associated with specific HLA alleles at a false discovery rate of 0.05. V-gene and J-gene trimming of TCR beta chains was associated with a missense DCLRE1C variant in a later genetic analysis, and the association was replicated in an independent cohort. The presence/absence analyses assumed that sequencing depth was roughly uniform across donors, and that assumption may not be true. A further reported finding was that TCR beta sequences accurately predicted the HLA-A and HLA-B alleles for most subjects in the first cohort. The earlier analysis of some 560 of the donors excluded some 16 rarely observed V segments, including chromosome 9 orphons, because counts were too low. Cytomegalovirus status was reported to be diagnosed by the classifier with high specificity and sensitivity in both the original and validation cohorts. A later analysis found that HLA-associated TCR beta chains were more clonally expanded and had lower generation probabilities than equally common non-associated chains. Strong co-occurrence of HLA alleles, especially DR and DQ, made assigning TCR associations to individual alleles difficult. A group of highly shared sequence variants was considered likely to be a technical artifact of the sequencing pipeline. Some IMGT-functional V segments, including TRBV6-2 and TRBV6-3, could not be told apart with the 87-base-pair reads, so those segments were excluded. A total of fewer than 200 TCR beta chains were listed by the study as associated with cytomegalovirus. The cohort was sequenced for TCR beta chains only, and without alpha or paired-chain data the features that could be detected were limited. Broadly in line with IMGT annotations, most TCR beta V segments showed up in productive rearrangements about 90% or about 30% of the time in an earlier analysis of approximately 640 of the donors. According to a later analysis, most CMV-associated TCR beta chains appeared to be HLA-restricted, and the HLA associations seemed to be driven largely by CMV exposure. For the cohort, immune exposure information was limited to CMV serostatus. In a later analysis, the rate of TCR association differed among HLA loci, with DRB1 alleles having the most associated TCRs and HLA-C alleles having the fewest. Because some donors lacked HLA typing at each locus, the association tests relied only on the typed subset. Correlated functional status among segregating V segments might reflect linkage disequilibrium, but an unknown experimental factor could not be ruled out. Three of the identified cytomegalovirus-associated TCR beta chains were confirmed in vitro to be specific for cytomegalovirus antigens. A later genetic analysis reported fewer N-insertions in productive TCRs among donors in an Asian-associated ancestry cluster than the roughly 700-donor mean. According to a later analysis, parvovirus B19, influenza, CMV and Epstein-Barr virus appeared linked to several top co-occurrence clusters.

Library method: the immunoSEQ multiplex PCR assay. A mixture of 60 forward primers for TCR Vbeta segments and 13 reverse primers for TCR Jbeta segments was used in the multiplex PCR. A multiplex PCR assay on genomic DNA amplified the CDR3 region of rearranged TCR beta genes. The amplified TCR beta libraries were sequenced on the Illumina HiSeq System as 87-base-pair reads. Per the source publication's procedure: In a later analysis, roughly 80 million unique TCR beta chains were counted across the 666 repertoires, and around 10 million of these chains were shared by at least two donors. Raw reads were error-corrected and collapsed into unique sequences with a nearest-neighbor algorithm that merged closely related sequences to remove PCR and sequencing errors. Alignment of CDR3 sequences to IMGT reference sequences was used to assign V, D and J gene segments. For a sequence to be retained, a match of at least six nucleotides to both a V gene segment and a J gene segment was required. A rearrangement counted as productive if the CDR3 had no stop codons and remained in frame with V and J, and every other rearrangement counted as non-productive. Following IMGT convention, CDR3 was defined as the stretch from the second conserved V-encoded cysteine up to the conserved J-encoded phenylalanine. In an earlier analysis of around 540 of the donors, sequences lacking an unambiguous match to a single V gene segment were excluded. An earlier analysis of some 500 of the donors classified V segments as functional when productive rearrangements were above 56.7% and as segregating when the standard deviation between donors was above 5%. A statistical classification framework was built for diagnosing cytomegalovirus status from the catalog of TCR beta chain sequences. V and J gene assignment, in a later analysis, came from comparing TCR nucleotide sequences with IMGT/GENE-DB human TR gene sequences. The TCRdist pipeline was used in a later analysis to assign CDR3 sequences and most-parsimonious VDJ recombination scenarios. A later analysis defined each TCR beta chain by its CDR3 amino acid sequence plus V-gene family, and excluded reads lacking a unique V-gene family. To address suspected cross-contamination and a sequencing artifact, a later analysis removed several hundred highly shared, low-generation-probability nucleotide sequences. For each public chain, a later analysis derived a clonal expansion index from normalized ranks of inferred template counts within each repertoire. In a later analysis, generation probabilities were computed using a VDJ recombination model fitted to out-of-frame rearrangements, and the results were checked against IGoR. In a later analysis, TCR-TCR, TCR-HLA and TCR-CMV co-occurrence was scored with hypergeometric tests, and a repertoire-size bias correction was applied to TCR pairs. In a later analysis, false discovery rates were estimated by permuting HLA or CMV assignments 20 times. In a later analysis, co-occurring TCRs were grouped using DBSCAN, with TCRdist sequence similarity added in when clustering inside HLA-allele-positive subsets. Repertoires with fewer than 30,000 or more than 120,000 public chains were left out of co-occurrence clustering, as were about five repertoires with anomalous nucleotide sharing. TCRdb carries this immuneACCESS record with in-frame sequences only. Its versions omit some clonotypes, under half of them owing to an unresolved V gene in the studies checked, with the rest unexplained. D and trimming were read from the DNA, whereas the V and J calls and clone size are those reported in that table. The table for this sample lists approximately 60,000 clones; roughly 83% of them were counted only once. Roughly 4% of the sample is held by the ten biggest clonotypes.

The chain links TRBV11-2 with TRBJ1-2; confidence is insufficient to name the D gene. This clonotype originated in a man aged 25 to 40 in good health and CMV-seronegative. The sample was PBMCs. The nucleotide sequence reads TGTGCCAGCAGCTTAGCCGGCCAGGTCCCCTATGGCTACACCTTC. Translated, this gives CASSLAGQVPYGYTF.